Below are 12 T cell receptor beta chains sequenced from a single sample in a study of T cell changes during pregnancy in multiple sclerosis. Produced via immunoSEQ multiplex PCR; TCRdb's table is partial and in-frame only. Of tens of thousands of clones in the sample, 95% to 97% were seen once. This specimen consisted of CD8+ T cells from peripheral blood mononuclear cells, obtained after pregnancy. The receptor set was obtained from a female donor with multiple sclerosis, enrolled in a pregnancy study.

This rearrangement joins TRBV7-8 to TRBJ2-7; the match to TRBD2 covers 11 bases. V lost 5 bases and J lost 2; bases outside the gene matches: 5. This CDR3 is built from 15 residues. The V gene's germline CDR1 is SGHVS and CDR2 FQNEAQ. The CDR3 bases are TGTGCCAGCAGCCATCCGGGACTAGCGGCCTACGAGCAGTACTTC. Translated, it gives CASSHPGLAAYEQYF.

This chain joins TRBV5-1 and TRBJ1-5; TRBD1 agrees at 8 bases. Trimming at V came to 4 bases and at J to 0 bases, leaving 6 bases not matched to a gene. The CDR3 is made up of 16 amino acids. The germline V gene has CDR1 SGHRS and CDR2 YFSETQ. The CDR3, as DNA: TGCGCCAGCAGCACGACGACAGGGGTTAGCAATCAGCCCCAGCATTTT. This codes for CASSTTTGVSNQPQHF. Combining the CDR3 with reference TRBV5-1 and TRBJ1-5 gives the whole variable domain KAGVTQTPRYLIKTRGQQVTLSCSPISGHRSVSWYQQTPGQGLQFLFEYFSETQRNKGNFPGRFSGRQFSNSRSEMNVSTLELGDSALYLCASSTTTGVSNQPQHFGDGTRLSIL.

The genes are TRBV15 and TRBJ2-7; tentatively, D is TRBD2 (5 bases). The V end lost 0 bases, the J end lost 5 bases, and 11 bases lay between the germline ends. The CDR3 consists of 14 residues. Looked up from germline, CDR1 is LNHNV and CDR2 is YYDKDF (reference sequence). CDR3 nucleotide sequence: TGTGCCACCAGCAGAGACGGGATTTCTAACGAGCAGTACTTC. As protein: CATSRDGISNEQYF. Full variable domain (rest looked up from reference TRBV15 and TRBJ2-7): DAMVIQNPRYQVTQFGKPVTLSCSQTLNHNVMYWYQQKSSQAPKLLFHYYDKDFNNEADTPDNFQSRRPNTSFCFLDIRSPGLGDTAMYLCATSRDGISNEQYFGPGTRLTVT.

The V and J genes are TRBV9 and TRBJ2-3; D might be TRBD2 (5 bases). Trimming removed 6 bases from V and 2 bases from J, with 10 bases in between. Germline CDR1 is SGDLS and CDR2 is YYNGEE. This CDR3 comprises 13 residues. The CDR3 is CASTLLDTDTQYF. The CDR3 DNA reads TGTGCCAGCACCCTACTAGACACAGATACGCAGTATTTT.

This chain links TRBV7-9 with TRBJ2-1, with TRBD1 matching over 8 bases. CDR1 SEHNR and CDR2 FQNEAQ come from the germline V gene (reference sequence). Germline trimming cut 5 bases from V and 5 bases from J; bases unmatched to any gene: 8. There are 15 residues in the CDR3. The CDR3 DNA is TGTGCCAGCAGCCCCCGGACAGGGCTAAACAATGAGCAGTTCTTC. Translated, it gives CASSPRTGLNNEQFF.

The chain uses TRBV7-9 and TRBJ1-1; D is perhaps TRBD1 (6 bases). V was pared by 4 bases and J by 6 bases, with 21 bases between. The CDR3 consists of 16 residues. CDR1 and CDR2 from the germline V gene are SEHNR and FQNEAQ (reference sequence). CDR3 in DNA: TGTGCCAGCAGCTCCCCTTCGGGGGGGCTGCATGCTGAAGCTTTCTTT. Protein sequence: CASSSPSGGLHAEAFF. The full variable domain, rest sourced from reference TRBV7-9 and TRBJ1-1, is DTGVSQNPRHKITKRGQNVTFRCDPISEHNRLYWYRQTLGQGPEFLTYFQNEAQLEKSRLLSDRFSAERPKGSFSTLEIQRTEQGDSAMYLCASSSPSGGLHAEAFFGQGTRLTVV.

The count of this clone is one. The CDR3 nucleotides read TGTGCCAGCAGGCTACAGGGGATGTCCTACAATGAGCAGTTCTTC. Its translation: CASRLQGMSYNEQFF. The V gene is TRBV7-8, the J gene TRBJ2-1; TRBD1 agrees at 7 bases. CDR1 and CDR2 from the germline V gene are SGHVS and FQNEAQ. This CDR3 contains 15 residues. Trimming removed 6 bases from V and 1 base from J; junction bases left unmatched: 6.

The chain recombines TRBV28 with TRBJ2-7, with TRBD2 matching 10 bases. CDR3 length: 18 residues. J gave up 3 bases and V 3 bases, and 14 bases lay outside the gene matches. The germline CDR1 and CDR2 sequences are MDHEN and SYDVKM. The CDR3 bases are TGTGCCAGCAGTTTCAGTCCAGCGGGAGGGACCCCATTCTACGAGCAGTACTTC. Amino acid sequence: CASSFSPAGGTPFYEQYF.

V gene TRBV19 combines with J gene TRBJ2-1, with a possible D match to TRBD1 (6 bases). The CDR3 extends over 17 amino acids. Trimming cost V 6 bases and J 3 bases, with 21 bases left between them. Per the germline V gene, CDR1 is LNHDA and CDR2 is SQIVND (reference sequence). The CDR3 DNA reads TGTGCCAGTAGCGTCCCCCCAGGGTCACAGGGCTACAATGAGCAGTTCTTC. Its translation is CASSVPPGSQGYNEQFF.

This clone was detected only once. V and J are TRBV7-9 and TRBJ2-1; a possible D gene is TRBD2 (5 bases). Per the germline V gene, CDR1 is SEHNR and CDR2 is FQNEAQ (reference sequence). This CDR3 has 17 residues. V lost 0 bases and J 0 bases, leaving 12 bases between the germline ends. The CDR3 nucleotides are TGTGCCAGCAGCTTAGCGGCGGACTTTCCCTCCTACAATGAGCAGTTCTTC. Translation gives CASSLAADFPSYNEQFF.

The gene calls are TRBV27 and TRBJ2-2; 10 bases are a match to TRBD2. The CDR3 is made up of 16 amino acids. Germline-derived CDR1 and CDR2 are MNHEY and SMNVEV (reference sequence). J gave up 4 bases and V 3 bases, and 5 bases lay outside the gene matches. The CDR3 region has the DNA TGTGCCAGCAGTTTCGGAGCGGGAGGGGGCACCGGGGAGCTGTTTTTT. As protein: CASSFGAGGGTGELFF.

The chain couples TRBV7-9 to TRBJ1-5, with D perhaps TRBD1 (6 bases). Per the germline V gene, CDR1 is SEHNR and CDR2 is FQNEAQ (reference sequence). The CDR3 is 16 residues long. V was trimmed by 0 bases and J by 4 bases, leaving 13 bases between them. CDR3 bases: TGTGCCAGCAGCTTAGCCCCCGGGACATCGAATCAGCCCCAGCATTTT. It yields the protein CASSLAPGTSNQPQHF. The full variable domain, with the rest looked up from reference TRBV7-9 and TRBJ1-5, is DTGVSQNPRHKITKRGQNVTFRCDPISEHNRLYWYRQTLGQGPEFLTYFQNEAQLEKSRLLSDRFSAERPKGSFSTLEIQRTEQGDSAMYLCASSLAPGTSNQPQHFGDGTRLSIL.